These 13 T cell receptor beta chains came from one sample sequenced in a study of OX40 agonist ivuxolimab in advanced cancers. The library was prepared using the immunoSEQ multiplex PCR assay. The clones in this table, taken by TCRdb from immuneACCESS, are in-frame only. Not every clone is retained; where verified, under half of the shortfall comes from an unresolved V gene, and the cause of the rest is unknown. For this sample the table gives about 88,000 clones, of which approximately 85% were detected only once. The ten most abundant clones make up 0.22% of the sample. The sequencing here drew on CD4+ or CD8+ T cells sorted from blood, taken in a trial of the OX40 agonist ivuxolimab. Source of these receptors: an adult with an advanced solid tumor such as melanoma, head and neck, liver or kidney cancer.

The V gene is TRBV5-4, the J gene TRBJ1-2, with D possibly TRBD1 on 6 matching bases. Germline loops: CDR1 SGHNT, CDR2 YYREEE (reference sequence). This CDR3 comprises 14 residues. Between the trimmed V and J ends, which lost 0 bases and 4 bases, there was a span of 10 bases. The CDR3 nucleotides are TGTGCCAGCAGCTTGGTTACAGGGTCCTATGGCTACACCTTC. The encoded protein is CASSLVTGSYGYTF.

This rearrangement joins TRBV28 to TRBJ2-7; 8 bases fit TRBD1. Germline values: CDR1 MDHEN, CDR2 SYDVKM. CDR3 length: 15 residues. Germline trimming cut 5 bases from V and 3 bases from J; bases unmatched to any gene: 9. In DNA, the CDR3 is TGTGCCAGCAGTCGAACAGGGGGGAAGGGCTACGAGCAGTACTTC. This translates into CASSRTGGKGYEQYF.

As concerns this clone: The junction departs from germline at one end; a sequencing error may be responsible. V gene TRBV7-9 combines with J gene TRBJ2-1, with TRBD2 matching over 7 bases. In germline, CDR1 is SEHNR, CDR2 FQNEAQ (reference sequence). This CDR3 comprises 19 residues. The DNA of the CDR3 is TGTGCCAGCAGCTTAGAGAGGGGAAAGCGGGGACCGACTCTGGGAGGATCTCTCTTC. Its translation: CASSLERGKRGPTLGGSLF.

The V and J genes are TRBV10-3 and TRBJ1-6; D is unclear. The CDR3 contains 13 residues. Trimming cost V 7 bases and J 0 bases, with 4 bases left between them. CDR1 ENHRY and CDR2 SYGVKD come from the germline V gene. CDR3 DNA sequence: TGTGCCATCATGCGCTCCTATAATTCACCCCTCCACTTT. Its translation: CAIMRSYNSPLHF.

The gene calls are TRBV4-3 and TRBJ1-4; D ambiguous. CDR1 is LGHNA and CDR2 is YSLEER in the germline V gene. The V end was cut by 0 bases, the J end by 7 bases, with 9 bases between. The CDR3 is 14 residues long. The CDR3 DNA reads TGCGCCAGCAGCCAAGATCAGGTAGTTGAAAAACTGTTTTTT. Amino acid sequence: CASSQDQVVEKLFF.

The chain has TRBV5-6 and TRBJ2-7; D uncertain. This CDR3 spans 14 amino acids. Germline assignment: CDR1 SGHDT and CDR2 YYEEEE. With 2 bases removed from V and 3 bases from J, the gap between germline ends came to 12 bases. The CDR3: CASSFLGPLYEQYF. DNA for the CDR3: TGTGCCAGCAGCTTCCTGGGTCCCCTCTACGAGCAGTACTTC.

The gene calls are TRBV6-8 and TRBJ2-7, with TRBD2 matching over 9 bases. Germline V gene data show CDR1 as MNHGY and CDR2 as SAAAGT. V shed 6 bases and J 6 bases; nucleotides not matched to a gene: 15. This CDR3 comprises 16 residues. CDR3 residues: CASSSHLAGSYVEQYF. The CDR3 DNA reads TGTGCCAGCAGCTCCCACCTAGCGGGAAGTTATGTCGAGCAGTACTTC.

The chain has TRBV4-1 and TRBJ2-3; no clear D gene. Germline V lookup: CDR1 MGHRA, CDR2 YSYEKL. V lost 0 bases and J 1 base, leaving 8 bases between the germline ends. The CDR3 totals 15 residues. The CDR3 bases are TGCGCCAGCAGCCAAGAATCCACCCGCACAGATACGCAGTATTTT. Amino acids: CASSQESTRTDTQYF.

The gene calls are TRBV30 and TRBJ2-3; D not resolved. From germline, CDR1 is GTSNPN and CDR2 SVGIG (reference sequence). This CDR3 has 13 amino acids. V was clipped by 2 bases and J by 5 bases, with 11 bases between them. The CDR3 reads CAWSKRRGDTQYF. As DNA, the CDR3 is TGTGCCTGGAGTAAGAGAAGAGGAGATACGCAGTATTTT.

The chain has TRBV29-1 and TRBJ2-3; tentative D call: TRBD1 (5 bases). V was cut by 3 bases and J by 0 bases, with 10 bases left in between. Germline V gene lookup returns CDR1 SQVTM and CDR2 ANQGSEA. This CDR3 is 14 amino acids long. This CDR3 reads CSVEGPFSTDTQYF. The CDR3 coding sequence is TGCAGCGTTGAGGGGCCGTTTAGCACAGATACGCAGTATTTT.

This chain uses TRBV7-2 with TRBJ1-2; D remains unclear. The germline gives CDR1 SGHTA, CDR2 FQGNSA. Trimming took 2 bases from V and 6 from J, leaving 7 bases between them. The CDR3 sequence is 12 residues long. The CDR3, as DNA: TGTGCCAGCAGCTTATTTGACCATGGCTACACCTTC. Amino acid sequence: CASSLFDHGYTF.

The rearrangement links TRBV5-4 to TRBJ2-1; TRBD2 aligns across 11 bases. This CDR3 spans 13 amino acids. V was clipped by 7 bases and J by 5 bases; unmatched bases: 2. The germline V gene has CDR1 SGHNT and CDR2 YYREEE (reference sequence). CDR3 bases: TGTGCCAGCGGGACTAGCGGAGACAATGAGCAGTTCTTC. Translating it yields CASGTSGDNEQFF.

This sequence joins TRBV5-4 and TRBJ2-1; the match to TRBD2 covers 8 bases. J gave up 5 bases and V 2 bases, and 6 bases lay outside the gene matches. The V gene's germline CDR1 is SGHNT and CDR2 YYREEE (reference sequence). The CDR3 length is 15 residues. The CDR3 DNA reads TGTGCCAGCAGCTTAGGACTAGCAGATCACAATGAGCAGTTCTTC. Protein product: CASSLGLADHNEQFF.